A selection of T cell receptor beta chains follows, all from one sample in a study of T-cell memory formation after mild COVID-19. TCRdb re-derived calls from the 5' RACE reads in MiXCR, one entry per CDR3 protein. This table holds around 370,000 distinct CDR3 sequences, around a fifth found once. Sequenced input: PBMCs or a T cell subset sorted from them (not recorded which). Receptors were obtained from an adult woman who had mild COVID-19 (a few samples of this study predate the infection). Cell type and time point are not known. Both conserved end residues are part of each CDR3. The D gene is left open where the match is weak. Expanded clones are given a class, and other clones once, few, many or no size at all.

TGCAGCGTTGAAGACTTAGGGGGGGGAGAGACCCAGTACTTC CSVEDLGGGETQYF TRBV29-1 . TRBJ2-5 .
TGTGCCAGCAGTTTAAGGCAAGGGAGAGCCAAAAACATTCAGTACTTC CASSLRQGRAKNIQYF TRBV27 . TRBJ2-4 .
TGTGCCAGCAGCAGAACGGGGGGTATCTACGAGCAGTACTTC CASSRTGGIYEQYF TRBV5-4 TRBD2 TRBJ2-7 .
TGCAGTGCTAGACTCTTGGAACAGGCGAACACTGAAGCTTTCTTT CSARLLEQANTEAFF TRBV20-1 . TRBJ1-1 .
TGTGCCAGCAGTGTCGGCCTTGCGCAGTTCTTC CASSVGLAQFF TRBV6-1 . TRBJ2-1 many
TGCGCCAGCAGCCCGGACAGGGACTACTATGGCTACACCTTC CASSPDRDYYGYTF TRBV5-1 TRBD1 TRBJ1-2 few
TGCAGTGCTATTGACAGGGGGTCCTACGAGCAGTACTTC CSAIDRGSYEQYF TRBV20-1 TRBD1 TRBJ2-7 many
TGCAGTGCCAGGGACCGGGACCACATACGGACTAACACTGAAGCTTTCTTT CSARDRDHIRTNTEAFF TRBV20-1 . TRBJ1-1 .
TGTGCCAGCAGCTTAGTGGTACAGGGGCAAGAAGCTTTCTTT CASSLVVQGQEAFF TRBV7-2 TRBD1 TRBJ1-1 .
TGTGCCAGCAGCGAGACCCCGGACAGGGGCGACATTCAGTACTTC CASSETPDRGDIQYF TRBV9 TRBD1 TRBJ2-4 .
TGCGCCAGCAGCTTTGGACGTCAGATCCCTGAAGCTTTCTTT CASSFGRQIPEAFF TRBV5-1 . TRBJ1-1 .
TGTGCCAGCAGTGAAAATCCGGGACAAAAGGGCCCAGATACGCAGTATTTT CASSENPGQKGPDTQYF TRBV12-3/TRBV12-4 . TRBJ2-3 few
TGTGCCAGCAGCTTAAGTGTTTACACTGAAGCTTTCTTT CASSLSVYTEAFF TRBV7-2 . TRBJ1-1 few
TGTGCCAGCAGTTACTCGAGGGCCGCTACACCATCCGGGGAGCTGTTTTTT CASSYSRAATPSGELFF TRBV6-6 . TRBJ2-2 few
TGTGCCAGCAGCTTAGGTGGGGGGTACGAGGGCGGCTATGGCTACACCTTC CASSLGGGYEGGYGYTF TRBV7-2 . TRBJ1-2 .
TGTGCCAGCAGCCGCGGACAGGGTTCCAATGAGCAGTTCTTC CASSRGQGSNEQFF TRBV5-5 TRBD1 TRBJ2-1 .
TGTGCCAGCAGCGAGGCTAGCGGGGCCCACAATGAGCAGTTCTTC CASSEASGAHNEQFF TRBV9 TRBD2 TRBJ2-1 .
TGCGCCAGCAGCCAAGTTTCCTCGCCAGCGGGAGGGCCCCAGTACTTC CASSQVSSPAGGPQYF TRBV4-3 TRBD2 TRBJ2-5 few
TGTGCCAGCAGCCAAGGGGGTATAGCGGGAGGTCTGGCAGAGACCCAGTACTTC CASSQGGIAGGLAETQYF TRBV7-2 TRBD2 TRBJ2-5 few
TGTGCCACCAGTCAGCCAGGGGAAGAGACCCAGTACTTC CATSQPGEETQYF TRBV24-1 . TRBJ2-5 .
TGCGCCAGCAGCCAAGATGGGGTGGCGGGCTCCTACAATGAGCAGTTCTTC CASSQDGVAGSYNEQFF TRBV4-3 . TRBJ2-1 .
TGTGCCAGCAGCTTAGGGGCAGTTCGCTCTGGAAACACCATATATTTT CASSLGAVRSGNTIYF TRBV7-9 . TRBJ1-3 few
TGTGCCAGCAGTGAGGGTAGGGGAGCTTTCTTT CASSEGRGAFF TRBV12-3/TRBV12-4 . TRBJ1-1 .
TGTGCCAGCAGCGCCTGGGACCGGCCCCAAGAGACCCAGTACTTC CASSAWDRPQETQYF TRBV9 . TRBJ2-5 .
TGTGCCAGCAGCTTCTGGACAGGATCGGACACTGAAGCTTTCTTT CASSFWTGSDTEAFF TRBV7-9 TRBD1 TRBJ1-1 .
TGCGCCAGCAGCTTGGAACAGATCAAAAACATTCAGTACTTC CASSLEQIKNIQYF TRBV5-1 . TRBJ2-4 .
TGTGCCAGCAGCTTAATGGGGGGAACGATTTGGGGCAATGAGCAGTTCTTC CASSLMGGTIWGNEQFF TRBV7-7 . TRBJ2-1 .
TGTGCCAGCAGCCCGAGGTCGGGGACTGAAGCTTTCTTT CASSPRSGTEAFF TRBV11-2 . TRBJ1-1 few
TGTGCCAGCAGCTTATCCCAGGTCGAGCAGTACTTC CASSLSQVEQYF TRBV6-2/TRBV6-3 . TRBJ2-7 few
TGTGCCAGCAGTTTTGGAGGGGCGAGCTCCTACAATGAGCAGTTCTTC CASSFGGASSYNEQFF TRBV12-3/TRBV12-4 . TRBJ2-1 .
TGTGCCAGCACCTCCCTCGTGGTGGGCACTGAAGCTTTCTTT CASTSLVVGTEAFF TRBV27 . TRBJ1-1 few
TGCGCCAGCAGCCAAGACGAGGGGGCGCCCGGGGAGCTGTTTTTT CASSQDEGAPGELFF TRBV4-3 TRBD1 TRBJ2-2 many
TGTGCCAGCAGCCCAGAAACTAGCGGCCCACCGTACAATGAGCAGTTCTTC CASSPETSGPPYNEQFF TRBV7-2 TRBD2 TRBJ2-1 .
TGCAGCGTTGGGGGGACTAGCGGGAGTCCTACGTCCTACAATGAGCAGTTCTTC CSVGGTSGSPTSYNEQFF TRBV29-1 TRBD2 TRBJ2-1 .
TGCAGTGCTAGGCGGGACATGGTATACGAGCAGTACTTC CSARRDMVYEQYF TRBV20-1 . TRBJ2-7 few
TGTGCCAGCTCACCACTTCCCGGGGACGCCGTGGGCACAGATACGCAGTATTTT CASSPLPGDAVGTDTQYF TRBV18 . TRBJ2-3 .
TGTGCCACCAGTGATCCGGCGGGCCCCACAGATACGCAGTATTTT CATSDPAGPTDTQYF TRBV24-1 . TRBJ2-3 few
TGCGCCAGCAGCTTGTCGGCAGCATCCGGAGATACGCAGTATTTT CASSLSAASGDTQYF TRBV5-1 . TRBJ2-3 many
TGTGCCAGCACCCCCTGGGTAGCGGTTCTCTCAGAGACCCAGTACTTC CASTPWVAVLSETQYF TRBV6-6 . TRBJ2-5 .
TGTGCCAGCAGCCTCCCTAGCGGGGGGGAAAGATCCAAAAACATTCAGTACTTC CASSLPSGGERSKNIQYF TRBV7-6 TRBD2 TRBJ2-4 .
TGTGCCATCAGGCCGTCTTCCTACAATGAGCAGTTCTTC CAIRPSSYNEQFF TRBV10-3 . TRBJ2-1 .
TGTGCCAGCAGGTTCCAGACAGGGAGGTTCCGCGAGACCCAGTACTTC CASRFQTGRFRETQYF TRBV6-1 . TRBJ2-5 few
TGTGCCAGCAACGGACAGGCTAGAAATGAGCAGTTCTTC CASNGQARNEQFF TRBV5-5 TRBD1 TRBJ2-1 few
TGTGCCAGCAGCCAAGATCTAGGGTCGGGCACAGATACGCAGTATTTT CASSQDLGSGTDTQYF TRBV4-2 . TRBJ2-3 few